These 24 T cell receptor beta chains were all obtained from the same sample, sequenced in a study of cytomegalovirus exposure and HLA in healthy donors. The PCR made use of 60 Vbeta and 13 Jbeta primers. The data were produced by immunoSEQ multiplex PCR, yet TCRdb's version contains in-frame clones alone and is incomplete. Of about 78,000 clones in the sample, 80% were seen once. Sequencing was done on a sample of PBMCs. Receptors were obtained from a man aged 50 or older in good health and CMV-seropositive.

The chain uses TRBV7-2 and TRBJ1-6, with D maybe TRBD1 (5 bases). The germline gives CDR1 SGHTA, CDR2 FQGNSA. Trimming pared 4 bases from V and 7 bases from J, leaving 17 bases between. The CDR3 length is 16 residues. The CDR3 loop reads CASSSPWTRVNSPLHF. CDR3 nucleotide sequence: TGTGCCAGCAGCTCCCCGTGGACAAGAGTAAATTCACCCCTCCACTTT.

The J gene is TRBJ1-4, the V gene TRBV18; TRBD1 agrees at 9 bases. The CDR3 sequence is 16 residues long. CDR1 and CDR2 (germline): KGHSH, LQKENI. The ends lost 3 bases at V and 7 bases at J; junction bases unmatched: 9. The CDR3 sequence is CASSPTPDRGGEKLFF. CDR3 coding DNA: TGTGCCAGCTCACCTACCCCGGACAGGGGTGGTGAAAAACTGTTTTTT.

This sequence joins TRBV7-2 and TRBJ2-2, with 9 bases matching TRBD2. The CDR3 totals 16 residues. Germline CDR1 is SGHTA and CDR2 is FQGNSA. With 5 bases clipped from V and 3 bases from J, the junction kept 7 bases outside the gene matches. The CDR3, as DNA: TGTGCCAGCAGCCCGAATAGCGGGAGATACACCGGGGAGCTGTTTTTT. It codes for CASSPNSGRYTGELFF. The full variable domain, its missing parts supplied by reference TRBV7-2 and TRBJ2-2, is GAGVSQSPSNKVTEKGKDVELRCDPISGHTALYWYRQSLGQGLEFLIYFQGNSAPDKSGLPSDRFSAERTGGSVSTLTIQRTQQEDSAVYLCASSPNSGRYTGELFFGEGSRLTVL.

The chain carries TRBV2 and TRBJ2-7; D may be TRBD2 (7 bases). V dropped 2 bases and J dropped 6 bases, with 26 bases sitting between them. This CDR3 region has 18 residues. Germline V gives CDR1 SNHLY, CDR2 FYNNEI. DNA for the CDR3: TGTGCCAGCAGTGAAAGGGGGGGCCCCCTTATTGGGTCTGGCGAGCAGTACTTC. Translated, it gives CASSERGGPLIGSGEQYF.

This chain links TRBV5-1 with TRBJ2-3; maybe TRBD1 (6 bases). The CDR3 runs 15 residues. Germline assignment: CDR1 SGHRS and CDR2 YFSETQ. Trimming stripped 0 bases from V and 0 bases from J, with 8 bases between. In DNA form, the CDR3 reads TGCGCCAGCAGCTTGGGGACAGATAGCACAGATACGCAGTATTTT. It translates to CASSLGTDSTDTQYF.

The V call is TRBV5-4, the J call TRBJ2-5, with 8 bases lining up with TRBD2. V lost 1 base, J lost 1 base, and 3 bases stayed unmatched. The CDR3 loop spans 15 amino acids. Per the germline V gene, CDR1 is SGHNT and CDR2 is YYREEE (reference sequence). DNA of the CDR3: TGTGCCAGCAGCTTGCCCCGGGAGGGCCAAGAGACCCAGTACTTC. It encodes CASSLPREGQETQYF.

This clone was seen a handful of times. The chain employs TRBV27 and TRBJ1-1; no firm D call. Trimming removed 2 bases at V and 6 bases at J, with 10 bases between. This CDR3 region has 13 residues. Per germline, CDR1 MNHEY and CDR2 SMNVEV (reference sequence). This chain's CDR3 is CASSLAGLPEAFF. The CDR3, as DNA: TGTGCCAGCAGTTTAGCAGGTTTGCCTGAAGCTTTCTTT.

V is TRBV15 and J is TRBJ2-7, with D unclear. V was trimmed by 1 base and J by 2 bases, leaving 15 bases between them. The CDR3 runs 16 residues. Germline V gives CDR1 LNHNV, CDR2 YYDKDF (reference sequence). CDR3: CATSRAVSENPYEQYF. The DNA of the CDR3 is TGTGCCACCAGCAGAGCCGTCTCGGAGAATCCCTACGAGCAGTACTTC. Combining the CDR3 with reference TRBV15 and TRBJ2-7 gives the whole variable domain DAMVIQNPRYQVTQFGKPVTLSCSQTLNHNVMYWYQQKSSQAPKLLFHYYDKDFNNEADTPDNFQSRRPNTSFCFLDIRSPGLGDTAMYLCATSRAVSENPYEQYFGPGTRLTVT.

The J gene is TRBJ1-2, the V gene TRBV4-3, with 7 bases identical to TRBD1. The V and J ends lost 0 bases and 8 bases, in that order; junction bases with no gene match: 3. The CDR3 totals 13 residues. Germline CDR1 reads LGHNA; CDR2 reads YSLEER. The CDR3 DNA is TGCGCCAGCAGCCAAGAAACAGGGGTAGGCTACACCTTC. It specifies CASSQETGVGYTF.

V and J are TRBV4-2 and TRBJ2-3; 7 bases match TRBD1. Per germline, CDR1 LGHNA and CDR2 YNFKEQ. This CDR3 comprises 15 residues. J gave up 2 bases and V 5 bases, and 7 bases lay outside the gene matches. The CDR3 here is CASSFGQANTDTQYF. Written as DNA, the CDR3 is TGTGCCAGCAGCTTCGGACAGGCAAACACAGATACGCAGTATTTT.

The chain couples TRBV5-5 to TRBJ1-1, with TRBD1 matching over 8 bases. Germline CDR1 is SGHKS and CDR2 is YYEKEE (reference sequence). The CDR3 has 14 amino acids. The V gene end was trimmed by 0 bases and the J gene end by 5 bases; junction bases not matched to a gene: 3. The CDR3 protein is CASSLGQGTTEAFF. Written as DNA, the CDR3 is TGTGCCAGCAGCTTGGGACAGGGGACAACTGAAGCTTTCTTT.

The V gene is TRBV6-6, the J gene TRBJ1-2; 7 positions match TRBD1. Trimming at V came to 6 bases and at J to 3 bases, leaving 4 bases not matched to a gene. The CDR3 contains 13 residues. Germline values: CDR1 MNHNY, CDR2 SVGAGI (reference sequence). The CDR3 coding sequence is TGTGCCAGCAGCCAGGGGGGATACTATGGCTACACCTTC. This codes for CASSQGGYYGYTF.

The chain is built from TRBV5-6 and TRBJ1-5; D gene ambiguous. Germline assignment: CDR1 SGHDT and CDR2 YYEEEE. CDR3 size: 15 residues. Trimming took off 0 bases at V and 0 bases at J, with 7 bases between the two ends. The CDR3 DNA reads as TGTGCCAGCAGCTTGGCCGGGGTTAGCAATCAGCCCCAGCATTTT. Translating gives CASSLAGVSNQPQHF. The full variable domain, with the rest looked up from reference TRBV5-6 and TRBJ1-5, is DAGVTQSPTHLIKTRGQQVTLRCSPKSGHDTVSWYQQALGQGPQFIFQYYEEEERQRGNFPDRFSGHQFPNYSSELNVNALLLGDSALYLCASSLAGVSNQPQHFGDGTRLSIL.

The chain combines TRBV30 with TRBJ1-4; no clear D. Deletions cut 2 bases from V and 5 bases from J, with 9 bases between. CDR1 and CDR2 (germline): GTSNPN, SVGIG (reference sequence). This CDR3 spans 13 amino acids. CDR3 protein: CAWSWQSNEKLFF. CDR3 sequence (DNA): TGTGCCTGGAGTTGGCAGTCGAATGAAAAACTGTTTTTT.

J is TRBJ1-1 and V is TRBV6-4; D possibly corresponds to TRBD1 (6 bases). The CDR3 extends over 14 amino acids. Between the trimmed V and J ends, which lost 0 bases and 5 bases, there was a span of 10 bases. CDR1 and CDR2 (germline): MRHNA, SNTAGT. DNA of the CDR3: TGTGCCAGCAGTGACTCGCGGGGGCAGACTGAAGCTTTCTTT. This translates into CASSDSRGQTEAFF.

The CDR3 DNA reads as TGTGCCAGCACCGAAGGGGTAGCTAACTATGGCTACACCTTC. This encodes CASTEGVANYGYTF. The chain links TRBV6-1 to TRBJ1-2; D is possibly TRBD1 (5 bases). The V gene lost 7 bases and the J gene lost 0 bases, with 12 bases spanning the gap. Per the germline V gene, CDR1 is MNHNS and CDR2 is SASEGT. The CDR3 is made up of 14 amino acids.

The genes are TRBV12-2 and TRBJ2-7; the table gives TRBD2 as D, unverified against the DNA. TRBV12-2 is classified as a pseudogene. The CDR3 loop spans 20 amino acids. Here the CDR3 DNA reads TGTGCAAGTCGCTTATCGAGTTGGGGGACTAGCGGGAGAGCGAGCTACGAGCAGTACTTC. Its protein is CASRLSSWGTSGRASYEQYF.

This clone was detected once. The chain has TRBV27 and TRBJ1-1; TRBD1 matches at 11 bases. The germline V gene has CDR1 MNHEY and CDR2 SMNVEV (reference sequence). This CDR3 is 12 amino acids long. The junction had 6 bases not matched to a gene; V was cut back by 5 bases and J by 13 bases. DNA of the CDR3: TGTGCCAGCAGTCTACCGGGACAGGGGGTTTTCTTT. Protein sequence: CASSLPGQGVFF.

The chain recombines TRBV9 with TRBJ1-2; 9 bases line up with TRBD1. CDR3 length equals 14 residues. CDR1 is SGDLS and CDR2 is YYNGEE in the germline V gene. The J segment lost 7 bases and the V segment lost 4 bases, leaving 8 bases of the junction unmatched. This CDR3 reads CASSQTGGGGGYTF. The DNA of the CDR3 is TGTGCCAGCAGCCAAACAGGGGGCGGGGGTGGCTACACCTTC.

V gene TRBV5-4 combines with J gene TRBJ2-5; the match to TRBD2 covers 7 bases. V shed 3 bases and J 7 bases; nucleotides not matched to a gene: 9. This CDR3 is 14 amino acids long. Germline V gene lookup returns CDR1 SGHNT and CDR2 YYREEE (reference sequence). Here the CDR3 reads CASSSPGTTGTQYF. The CDR3 bases are TGTGCCAGCAGCTCCCCCGGGACTACGGGGACCCAGTACTTC.

This clone was observed a few times. V is TRBV6-1 and J is TRBJ2-7; TRBD2 agrees at 7 bases. CDR3 length: 14 residues. V trimming: 7 bases; J trimming: 2 bases; junction bases outside the gene matches: 8. Looked up from germline, CDR1 is MNHNS and CDR2 is SASEGT. CDR3 region: CASTRAGYPYEQYF. The CDR3 coding sequence is TGTGCCAGCACCAGAGCGGGATATCCCTACGAGCAGTACTTC.

This clone showed up just once. This chain links TRBV6-4 with TRBJ1-1; 8 nucleotides agree with TRBD1. This CDR3 contains 14 residues. From germline, CDR1 is MRHNA and CDR2 SNTAGT. V was pared by 4 bases and J by 4 bases, with 5 bases of the junction left unmatched. Here the CDR3 reads CASSAETGVTEAFF. CDR3 DNA sequence: TGTGCCAGCAGTGCTGAGACAGGGGTCACTGAAGCTTTCTTT.

Here the CDR3 DNA reads TGTGCCAGCAGCCAAGGGACAGGGGCTAACACTGAAGCTTTCTTT. Its protein is CASSQGTGANTEAFF. The rearrangement uses TRBV14 and TRBJ1-1, with 9 positions matching TRBD1. V lost 1 base and J lost 2; bases outside the gene matches: 2. The CDR3 sequence is 15 residues long. Germline V gene sequence: CDR1 SGHDN, CDR2 FVKESK.

This chain connects TRBV7-9 to TRBJ1-5, with D tentatively TRBD1 (6 bases). The CDR3 consists of 15 residues. Trimming stripped 0 bases from V and 7 bases from J, with 13 bases between. CDR1 and CDR2 from the germline V gene are SEHNR and FQNEAQ (reference sequence). In DNA, the CDR3 is TGTGCCAGCAGCTTAGCAGCAGGGGAGGGCCAGCCCCAGCATTTT. Translation: CASSLAAGEGQPQHF.